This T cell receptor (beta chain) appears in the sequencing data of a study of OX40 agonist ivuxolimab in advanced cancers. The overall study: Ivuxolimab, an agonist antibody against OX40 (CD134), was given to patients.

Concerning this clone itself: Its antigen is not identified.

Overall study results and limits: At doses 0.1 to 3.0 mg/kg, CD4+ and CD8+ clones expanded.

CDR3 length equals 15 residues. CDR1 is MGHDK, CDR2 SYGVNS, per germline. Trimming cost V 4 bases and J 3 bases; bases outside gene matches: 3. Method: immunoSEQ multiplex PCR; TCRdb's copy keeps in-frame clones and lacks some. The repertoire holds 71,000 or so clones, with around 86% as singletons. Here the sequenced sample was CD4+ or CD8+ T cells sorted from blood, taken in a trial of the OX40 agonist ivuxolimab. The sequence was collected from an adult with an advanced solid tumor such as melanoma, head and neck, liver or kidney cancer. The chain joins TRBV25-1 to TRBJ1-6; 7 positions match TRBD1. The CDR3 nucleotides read TGTGCCAGCAGTGGACAGGGTGTCTATAATTCACCCCTCCACTTT. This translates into CASSGQGVYNSPLHF.